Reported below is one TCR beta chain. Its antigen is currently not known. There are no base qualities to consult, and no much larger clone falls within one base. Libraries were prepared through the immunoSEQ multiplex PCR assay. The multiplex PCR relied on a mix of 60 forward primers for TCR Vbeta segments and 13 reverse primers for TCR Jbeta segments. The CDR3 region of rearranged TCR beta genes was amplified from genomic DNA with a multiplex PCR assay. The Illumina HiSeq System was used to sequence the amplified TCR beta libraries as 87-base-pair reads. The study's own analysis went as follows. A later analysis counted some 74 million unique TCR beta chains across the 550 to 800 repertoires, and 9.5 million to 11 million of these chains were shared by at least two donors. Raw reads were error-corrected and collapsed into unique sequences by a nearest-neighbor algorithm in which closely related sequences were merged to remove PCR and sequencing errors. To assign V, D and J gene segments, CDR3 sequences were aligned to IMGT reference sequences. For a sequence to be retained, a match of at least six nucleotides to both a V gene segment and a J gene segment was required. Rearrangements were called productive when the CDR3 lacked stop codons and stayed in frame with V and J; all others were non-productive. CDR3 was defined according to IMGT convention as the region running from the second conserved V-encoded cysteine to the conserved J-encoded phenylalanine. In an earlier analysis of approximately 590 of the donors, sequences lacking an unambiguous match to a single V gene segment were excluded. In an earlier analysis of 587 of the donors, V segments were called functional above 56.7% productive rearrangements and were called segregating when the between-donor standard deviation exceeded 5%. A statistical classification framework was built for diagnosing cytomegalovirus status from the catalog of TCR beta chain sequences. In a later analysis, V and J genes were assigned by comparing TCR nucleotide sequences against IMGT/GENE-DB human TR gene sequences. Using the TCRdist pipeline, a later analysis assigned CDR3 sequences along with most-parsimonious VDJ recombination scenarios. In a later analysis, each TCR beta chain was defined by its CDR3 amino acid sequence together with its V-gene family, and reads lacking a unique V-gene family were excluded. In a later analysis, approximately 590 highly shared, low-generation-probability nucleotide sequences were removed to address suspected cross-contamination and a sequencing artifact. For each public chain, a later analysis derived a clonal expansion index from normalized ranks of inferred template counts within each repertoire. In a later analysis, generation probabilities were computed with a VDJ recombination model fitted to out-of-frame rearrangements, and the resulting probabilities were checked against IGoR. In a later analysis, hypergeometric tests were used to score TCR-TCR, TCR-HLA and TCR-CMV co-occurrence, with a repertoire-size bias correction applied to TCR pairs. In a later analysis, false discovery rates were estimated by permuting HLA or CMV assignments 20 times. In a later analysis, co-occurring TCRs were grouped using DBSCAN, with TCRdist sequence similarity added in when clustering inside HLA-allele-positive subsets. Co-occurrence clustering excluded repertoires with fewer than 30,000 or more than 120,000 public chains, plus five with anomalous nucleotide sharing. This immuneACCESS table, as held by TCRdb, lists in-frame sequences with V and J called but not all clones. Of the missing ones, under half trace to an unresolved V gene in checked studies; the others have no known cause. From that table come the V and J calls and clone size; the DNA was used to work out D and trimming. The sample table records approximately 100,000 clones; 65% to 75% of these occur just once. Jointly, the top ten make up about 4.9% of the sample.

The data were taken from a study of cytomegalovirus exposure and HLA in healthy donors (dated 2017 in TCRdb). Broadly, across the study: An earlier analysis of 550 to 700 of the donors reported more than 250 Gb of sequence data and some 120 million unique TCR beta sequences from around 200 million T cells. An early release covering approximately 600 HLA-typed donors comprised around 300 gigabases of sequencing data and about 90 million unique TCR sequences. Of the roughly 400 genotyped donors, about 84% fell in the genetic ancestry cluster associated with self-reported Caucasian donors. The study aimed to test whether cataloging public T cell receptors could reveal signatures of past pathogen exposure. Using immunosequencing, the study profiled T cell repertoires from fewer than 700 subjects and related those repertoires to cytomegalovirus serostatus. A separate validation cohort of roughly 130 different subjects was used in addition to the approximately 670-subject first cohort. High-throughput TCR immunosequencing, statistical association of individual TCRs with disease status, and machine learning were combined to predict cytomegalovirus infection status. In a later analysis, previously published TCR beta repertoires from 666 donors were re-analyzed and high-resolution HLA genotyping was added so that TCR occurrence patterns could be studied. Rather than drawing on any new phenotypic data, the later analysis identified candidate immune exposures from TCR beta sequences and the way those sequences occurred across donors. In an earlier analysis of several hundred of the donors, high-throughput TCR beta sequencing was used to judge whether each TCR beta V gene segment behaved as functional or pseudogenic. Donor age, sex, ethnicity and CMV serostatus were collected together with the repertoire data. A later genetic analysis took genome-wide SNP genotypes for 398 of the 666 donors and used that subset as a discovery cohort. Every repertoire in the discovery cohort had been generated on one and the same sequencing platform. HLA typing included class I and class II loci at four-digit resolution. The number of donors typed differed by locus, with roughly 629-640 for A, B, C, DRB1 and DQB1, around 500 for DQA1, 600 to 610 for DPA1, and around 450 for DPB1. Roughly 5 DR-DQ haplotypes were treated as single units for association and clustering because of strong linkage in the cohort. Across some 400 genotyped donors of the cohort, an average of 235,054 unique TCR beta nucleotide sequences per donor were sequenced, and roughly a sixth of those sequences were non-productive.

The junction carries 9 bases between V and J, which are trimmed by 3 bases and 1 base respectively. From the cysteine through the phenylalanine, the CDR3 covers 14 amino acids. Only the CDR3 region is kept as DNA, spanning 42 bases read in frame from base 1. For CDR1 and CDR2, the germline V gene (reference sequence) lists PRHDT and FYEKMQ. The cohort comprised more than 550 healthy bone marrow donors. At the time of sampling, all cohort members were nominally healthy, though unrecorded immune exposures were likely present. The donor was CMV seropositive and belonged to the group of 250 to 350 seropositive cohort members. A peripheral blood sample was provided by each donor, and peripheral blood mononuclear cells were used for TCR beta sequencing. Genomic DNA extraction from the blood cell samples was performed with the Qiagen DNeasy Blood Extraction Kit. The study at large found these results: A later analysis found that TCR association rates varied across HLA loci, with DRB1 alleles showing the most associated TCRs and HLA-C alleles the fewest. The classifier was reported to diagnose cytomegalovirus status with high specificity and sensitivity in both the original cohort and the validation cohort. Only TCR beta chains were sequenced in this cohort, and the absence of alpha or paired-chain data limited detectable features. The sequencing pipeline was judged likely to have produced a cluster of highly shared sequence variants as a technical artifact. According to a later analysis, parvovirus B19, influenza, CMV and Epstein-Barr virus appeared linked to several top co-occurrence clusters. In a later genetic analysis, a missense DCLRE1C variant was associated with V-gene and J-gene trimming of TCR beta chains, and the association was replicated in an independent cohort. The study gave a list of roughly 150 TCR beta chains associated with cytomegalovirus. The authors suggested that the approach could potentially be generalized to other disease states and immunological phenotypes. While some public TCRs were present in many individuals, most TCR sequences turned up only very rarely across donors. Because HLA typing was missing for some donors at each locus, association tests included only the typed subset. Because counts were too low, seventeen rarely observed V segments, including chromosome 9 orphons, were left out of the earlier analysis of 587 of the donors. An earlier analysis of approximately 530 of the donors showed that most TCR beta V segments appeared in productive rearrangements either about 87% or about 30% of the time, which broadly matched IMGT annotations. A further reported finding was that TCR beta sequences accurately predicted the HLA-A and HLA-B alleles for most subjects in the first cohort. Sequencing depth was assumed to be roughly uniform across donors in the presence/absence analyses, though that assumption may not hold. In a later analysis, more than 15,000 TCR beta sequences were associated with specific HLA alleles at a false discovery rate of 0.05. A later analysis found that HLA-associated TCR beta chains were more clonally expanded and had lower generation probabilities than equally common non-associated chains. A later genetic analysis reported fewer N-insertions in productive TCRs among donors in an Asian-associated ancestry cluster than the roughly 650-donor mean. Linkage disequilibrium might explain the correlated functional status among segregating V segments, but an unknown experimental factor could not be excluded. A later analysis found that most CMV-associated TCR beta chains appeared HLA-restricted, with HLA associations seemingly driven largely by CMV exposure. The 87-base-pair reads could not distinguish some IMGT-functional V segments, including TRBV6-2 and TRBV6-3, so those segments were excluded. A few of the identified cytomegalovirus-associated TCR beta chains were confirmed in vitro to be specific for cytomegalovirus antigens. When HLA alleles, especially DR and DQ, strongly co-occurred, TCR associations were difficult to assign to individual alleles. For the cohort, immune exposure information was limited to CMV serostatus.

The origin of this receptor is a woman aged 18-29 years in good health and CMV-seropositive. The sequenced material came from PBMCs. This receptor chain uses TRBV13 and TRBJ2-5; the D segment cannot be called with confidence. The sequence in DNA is TGTGCCAGCAGCTTGGGCCTGTCCCAAGAGACCCAGTACTTC. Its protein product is CASSLGLSQETQYF.